This passage covers 25 T cell receptor beta chains from one sample sequenced in a study of blood T cell repertoires in COVID-19 (dated by TCRdb to 2019 to 2021). The protocol used for the library was the immunoSEQ multiplex PCR assay. Imported from immuneACCESS, the table was reduced by TCRdb to in-frame sequences with V and J called. These copies leave out some clones; in studies compared against another copy, an unresolved V gene accounts for under half, and the cause of the remainder is not known. In this sample the table shows a few hundred thousand clones, 89% of which occur a single time. Of the sample, around 2% is held by the ten largest clones. The material sequenced was peripheral blood. Receptor source: a man in his fifties with acute or convalescent COVID-19.

V is TRBV19 and J is TRBJ2-3; 7 bases match TRBD2. The germline CDR1 and CDR2 sequences are LNHDA and SQIVND (reference sequence). The ends lost 4 bases at V and 2 bases at J; junction bases unmatched: 3. The CDR3 has 14 residues. CDR3 sequence: CASSSGGLTDTQYF. CDR3 bases: TGTGCCAGTAGTAGCGGGGGTCTCACAGATACGCAGTATTTT.

This clone was detected only a few times. The J gene is TRBJ2-1, the V gene TRBV2; 9 nucleotides line up with TRBD2. CDR1 SNHLY and CDR2 FYNNEI come from the germline V gene. V shed 5 bases, J shed 2 bases, and the junction held 7 bases outside the gene matches. CDR3 length equals 16 residues. The CDR3 region is CASSFDLAGTYNEQFF. The CDR3 coding sequence is TGTGCCAGCAGTTTCGACCTAGCGGGGACCTACAATGAGCAGTTCTTC.

Here the CDR3 reads CASGSPQGLPSQETQYF. CDR3 in DNA: TGTGCTAGTGGTTCCCCCCAGGGACTTCCCTCCCAAGAGACCCAGTACTTC. The genes are TRBV12-5 and TRBJ2-5; D might be TRBD2 (6 bases). CDR1 and CDR2 (germline): LGHNT, FRNRAP. Trimming took off 4 bases at V and 1 base at J, with 19 bases between the two ends. The CDR3 is 17 amino acids.

This clone was recorded only once. The chain recombines TRBV7-3 with TRBJ2-5, with D tentatively TRBD2 (6 bases). V was trimmed by 5 bases and J by 5 bases, leaving 18 bases between them. CDR3 length: 15 residues. The germline gives CDR1 SGHTA, CDR2 FQGTGA. DNA of the CDR3: TGTGCCAGCAGCCCCACGGTCGGAGGGCACGAGACCCAGTACTTC. Residues: CASSPTVGGHETQYF.

In regard to this clone: The identical CDR3 is also encoded by other nucleotide sequences in the sample. This rearrangement joins TRBV6-5 to TRBJ2-7; D is possibly TRBD2 (7 bases). V was shortened by 5 bases and J by 0 bases, with 14 bases between the two germline ends. From germline, CDR1 is MNHEY and CDR2 SVGAGI. The CDR3 spans 15 residues. The DNA of the CDR3 is TGTGCCAGCAGTCCGGGGGGCCCTAGCTCCTACGAGCAGTACTTC. It translates to CASSPGGPSSYEQYF.

The chain couples TRBV27 to TRBJ2-1; 13 bases align to TRBD2. This CDR3 contains 14 residues. V was clipped by 4 bases and J by 12 bases; unmatched bases: 6. CDR1 is MNHEY and CDR2 is SMNVEV in the germline V gene (reference sequence). In DNA, the CDR3 is TGTGCCAGCAGTTACACTAGCGGGGGGGCCGTGCAGTTCTTC. As protein: CASSYTSGGAVQFF.

The chain recombines TRBV30 with TRBJ2-1, with D possibly TRBD2 on 6 matching bases. V lost 6 bases to trimming and J lost 8 bases, with 23 bases between them. Germline CDR1 reads GTSNPN; CDR2 reads SVGIG (reference sequence). This CDR3 spans 15 amino acids. CDR3 coding DNA: TGTGCCTGCCTTTGGGAGGTTTCGGGCCTCGATGAGCAGTTCTTC. As protein: CACLWEVSGLDEQFF.

The V gene is TRBV5-6, the J gene TRBJ2-5; D is ambiguous. CDR3 size: 11 residues. Trimming cost V 1 base and J 7 bases, with 5 bases left between them. From germline, CDR1 is SGHDT and CDR2 YYEEEE. As DNA, the CDR3 is TGTGCCAGCAGCTTGACCGGGACCCAGTACTTC. It encodes CASSLTGTQYF.

The chain uses TRBV5-1 and TRBJ1-2; a weak D match, TRBD1 (6 bases). Trimming took 6 bases from V and 8 from J, leaving 17 bases between them. CDR1 is SGHRS, CDR2 YFSETQ, per germline. This CDR3 comprises 13 residues. The CDR3: CASTFGGGQGYTF. The CDR3 DNA reads as TGCGCCAGCACCTTTGGGGGGGGCCAAGGCTACACCTTC. The whole variable domain, filled in from reference TRBV5-1 and TRBJ1-2, reads KAGVTQTPRYLIKTRGQQVTLSCSPISGHRSVSWYQQTPGQGLQFLFEYFSETQRNKGNFPGRFSGRQFSNSRSEMNVSTLELGDSALYLCASTFGGGQGYTFGSGTRLTVV.

The DNA of the CDR3 is TGCAGCGTTGGAGAGTCTGGCAATCAGCCCCAGCATTTT. This encodes CSVGESGNQPQHF. The J gene is TRBJ1-5, the V gene TRBV29-1; D unresolved. CDR1 is SQVTM and CDR2 is ANQGSEA in the germline V gene. CDR3 length equals 13 residues. The V gene lost 4 bases and the J gene lost 2 bases, with 9 bases spanning the gap.

Only one count was recorded for this clone. V gene TRBV24-1 combines with J gene TRBJ2-5, with D maybe TRBD2 (6 bases). Germline V gene data show CDR1 as KGHDR and CDR2 as SFDVKD. This CDR3 is built from 14 residues. With 4 bases removed from V and 4 bases from J, the gap between germline ends came to 12 bases. The CDR3 reads CATSERGGTETQYF. Written as DNA, the CDR3 is TGTGCCACCAGTGAGAGGGGCGGGACAGAGACCCAGTACTTC.

The V call is TRBV5-1, the J call TRBJ1-1, with a tentative D call TRBD1 (5 bases). Germline V gives CDR1 SGHRS, CDR2 YFSETQ. The CDR3 runs to 14 residues. V was cut by 4 bases and J by 2 bases, with 12 bases left in between. The CDR3 region has the DNA TGCGCCAGCAGCCTCGACGGACAAAACACTGAAGCTTTCTTT. Translated: CASSLDGQNTEAFF. Based on the CDR3 plus reference TRBV5-1 and TRBJ1-1, the full variable domain is KAGVTQTPRYLIKTRGQQVTLSCSPISGHRSVSWYQQTPGQGLQFLFEYFSETQRNKGNFPGRFSGRQFSNSRSEMNVSTLELGDSALYLCASSLDGQNTEAFFGQGTRLTVV.

This chain links TRBV19 with TRBJ1-4, with D hard to call. CDR1 is LNHDA and CDR2 is SQIVND in the germline V gene (reference sequence). V was shortened by 1 base and J by 5 bases, with 8 bases between the two germline ends. The CDR3 sequence is 14 residues long. The CDR3 DNA reads TGTGCCAGTAGTATAGGACACGGAAATGAAAAACTGTTTTTT. Its translation: CASSIGHGNEKLFF. The full variable domain, rest sourced from reference TRBV19 and TRBJ1-4, is DGGITQSPKYLFRKEGQNVTLSCEQNLNHDAMYWYRQDPGQGLRLIYYSQIVNDFQKGDIAEGYSVSREKKESFPLTVTSAQKNPTAFYLCASSIGHGNEKLFFGSGTQLSVL.

Turning to this clone: This CDR3 is also generated by other DNA sequences in the sample. The chain recombines TRBV5-1 with TRBJ2-5, with TRBD1 as a possible D gene (6 bases). CDR3 length: 13 residues. Germline-derived CDR1 and CDR2 are SGHRS and YFSETQ. V lost 0 bases, J lost 5 bases, and 8 bases lay in between. CDR3 loop: CASSLGGPETQYF. As DNA, the CDR3 is TGCGCCAGCAGCTTGGGGGGGCCTGAGACCCAGTACTTC.

The chain carries TRBV14 and TRBJ1-1; D is unresolved. The CDR3 covers 13 residues. The germline V gene encodes CDR1 SGHDN and CDR2 FVKESK. V was shortened by 4 bases and J by 0 bases, with 6 bases between the two germline ends. This chain's CDR3 is CASSLDMNTEAFF. The DNA of the CDR3 is TGTGCCAGCAGCCTAGACATGAACACTGAAGCTTTCTTT.

The chain has TRBV10-3 and TRBJ2-2, with 7 bases aligning to TRBD1. The V gene end was trimmed by 4 bases and the J gene end by 6 bases; junction bases not matched to a gene: 8. The V gene's germline CDR1 is ENHRY and CDR2 SYGVKD. The CDR3 extends over 15 amino acids. The CDR3, as DNA: TGTGCCATCAGTGGCACAGGGGTGGTGGCCGGGGAGCTGTTTTTT. Protein sequence: CAISGTGVVAGELFF.

In nucleotides, the CDR3 is TGTGCCAGCAGCTTAGGAACTCTCGAGACCCAGTACTTC. Residues: CASSLGTLETQYF. V is TRBV7-8 and J is TRBJ2-5; D is undetermined. V was clipped by 1 base and J by 5 bases, with 8 bases between them. Germline V gives CDR1 SGHVS, CDR2 FQNEAQ. The CDR3 spans 13 residues.

V gene TRBV6-5 combines with J gene TRBJ2-7; TRBD2 agrees at 10 bases. There are 14 residues in the CDR3. CDR1 and CDR2 (germline): MNHEY, SVGAGI. V dropped 7 bases and J dropped 3; count of bases not matched to a gene: 6. CDR3 in amino acids: CASTKTSGVYEQYF. CDR3 coding DNA: TGTGCCAGCACAAAAACTAGCGGGGTCTACGAGCAGTACTTC.

V gene TRBV5-5 combines with J gene TRBJ1-1; 7 positions match TRBD1. CDR3 length: 15 amino acids. Unmatched junction bases numbered 9, after V lost 2 bases and J lost 5 bases. CDR1 is SGHKS and CDR2 is YYEKEE in the germline V gene (reference sequence). This chain's CDR3 is CASSLIAPGGTEAFF. The CDR3 nucleotides are TGTGCCAGCAGCTTAATCGCCCCAGGGGGAACTGAAGCTTTCTTT.

The gene calls are TRBV12-3 or TRBV12-4 and TRBJ1-1, with D possibly being TRBD1 (6 bases). The CDR3 sequence is 12 residues long. Trimming took 5 bases from V and 5 from J, leaving 9 bases between them. This CDR3 reads CASSTGWTEAFF. The CDR3 DNA reads TGTGCCAGCAGTACAGGGTGGACTGAAGCTTTCTTT.

This clone appeared a single time. The V call is TRBV7-9, the J call TRBJ2-3; D is perhaps TRBD2 (7 bases). The CDR3 has 16 residues. CDR1 is SEHNR, CDR2 FQNEAQ, per germline (reference sequence). The ends were cut back, 4 bases at V and 3 bases at J, with 17 bases in the middle. This CDR3 is CASSSRLGGLTDTQYF. In nucleotides, the CDR3 is TGTGCCAGCAGCTCCCGGCTCGGGGGGCTGACAGATACGCAGTATTTT.

To note about this clone: Other DNA sequences of this sample code for an identical CDR3. V gene TRBV3-1 (or the pseudogene TRBV3-2) combines with J gene TRBJ1-2; D unresolved. The CDR3 covers 14 residues. V was trimmed by 1 base and J by 2 bases, leaving 8 bases between them. CDR1 is LGHDT and CDR2 is YNNKEL in the germline V gene (reference sequence). The CDR3, as DNA: TGTGCCAGCAGCCAAGCAGGAACCAACTATGGCTACACCTTC. Its translation: CASSQAGTNYGYTF.

The rearrangement joins TRBV19 to TRBJ1-5, with D possibly TRBD1 on 6 matching bases. Germline CDR1 reads LNHDA; CDR2 reads SQIVND (reference sequence). The CDR3 covers 15 residues. The V gene lost 7 bases and the J gene lost 4 bases, with 17 bases spanning the gap. The CDR3 region is CASTAGTLLNQPQHF. The DNA of the CDR3 is TGTGCCAGTACCGCCGGGACACTCCTAAATCAGCCCCAGCATTTT.

The rearrangement links TRBV6-5 to TRBJ1-2; no clear D gene. Germline V gene lookup returns CDR1 MNHEY and CDR2 SVGAGI. Trimming took off 6 bases at V and 5 bases at J, with 13 bases between the two ends. The CDR3 covers 13 residues. The CDR3: CASSHGERYGYTF. The CDR3 coding sequence is TGTGCCAGCAGCCACGGGGAGAGATATGGCTACACCTTC.

The genes are TRBV7-8 and TRBJ1-2, with a weak D call TRBD1 (5 bases). Germline assignment: CDR1 SGHVS and CDR2 FQNEAQ. CDR3 size: 15 residues. Trimming stripped 5 bases from V and 7 bases from J, with 20 bases between. The DNA of the CDR3 is TGTGCCAGCAGCCGCAGGGACTTGGACTCCGGTGGCTACACCTTC. It encodes CASSRRDLDSGGYTF.